These 7 T cell receptor beta chains were all obtained from the same sample, sequenced in a study of chemoradiotherapy in HPV16-positive cancers. The assay was immunoSEQ multiplex PCR, and TCRdb's table has in-frame clones only and misses some. The sample lists about 1,200 clones, 35% to 55% occurring once. This specimen was acquired from a patient who underwent chemoradiotherapy. Receptors were obtained from a human donor with HPV-associated anogenital cancer.

The chain couples TRBV11-3 to TRBJ1-1; no clear D gene. The CDR3 spans 13 residues. Germline CDR1 reads SGHNT; CDR2 reads YENEEA. Between the trimmed V and J ends, which lost 3 bases and 1 base, there was a span of 6 bases. The CDR3 is CASSLIQNTEAFF. CDR3 nucleotides: TGTGCCAGCAGCTTGATACAGAACACTGAAGCTTTCTTT.

As for this clone: At one of its ends the junction is not consistent with the germline gene, which may arise from a read error. V is TRBV7-7 and J is TRBJ2-5; a possible D gene is TRBD1 (6 bases). Germline values: CDR1 SSHAT, CDR2 FNYEAQ (reference sequence). The CDR3 is 13 amino acids. CDR3 coding DNA: TGTGCTAGCAGCTCACAGGGAACAGAGACCCAGTACTTC. It translates to CASSSQGTETQYF.

This rearrangement joins TRBV27 to TRBJ2-1; 10 positions agree with TRBD2. This CDR3 is 16 amino acids long. CDR1 and CDR2 from the germline V gene are MNHEY and SMNVEV (reference sequence). V was clipped by 5 bases and J by 3 bases; unmatched bases: 7. The CDR3, as DNA: TGTGCCAGCAGTAACTATTGGACTAGCGGCTACAATGAGCAGTTCTTC. Translating gives CASSNYWTSGYNEQFF.

This clone has just a few counts. This rearrangement joins TRBV19 to TRBJ2-3; D might be TRBD1 (5 bases). The CDR3 loop spans 14 amino acids. Trimming removed 5 bases from V and 2 bases from J, with 11 bases in between. Per germline, CDR1 LNHDA and CDR2 SQIVND (reference sequence). The CDR3 sequence: CASSSRQHTDTQYF. In DNA form, the CDR3 reads TGTGCCAGTAGTTCACGACAGCACACAGATACGCAGTATTTT.

This clone has just a few counts. The chain uses TRBV5-1 and TRBJ2-5; D is undetermined. The CDR3 loop spans 11 amino acids. CDR1 and CDR2 from the germline V gene are SGHRS and YFSETQ. With 0 bases removed from V and 3 bases from J, the gap between germline ends came to 0 bases. DNA of the CDR3: TGCGCCAGCAGCTTGGAAGAGACCCAGTACTTC. Translating gives CASSLEETQYF. Variable domain in full (rest from reference TRBV5-1 and TRBJ2-5): KAGVTQTPRYLIKTRGQQVTLSCSPISGHRSVSWYQQTPGQGLQFLFEYFSETQRNKGNFPGRFSGRQFSNSRSEMNVSTLELGDSALYLCASSLEETQYFGPGTRLLVL.

A few counts support this clone. V and J are TRBV5-1 and TRBJ2-3; D is undetermined. This CDR3 is 13 amino acids long. V lost 3 bases and J 8 bases, leaving 13 bases between the germline ends. The germline V gene encodes CDR1 SGHRS and CDR2 YFSETQ. In nucleotides, the CDR3 is TGCGCCAGCAGCTACGCAGATGACCCTACGCAGTATTTT. Amino acids: CASSYADDPTQYF.

This chain links TRBV19 with TRBJ2-3; D may be TRBD2 (5 bases). Trimming shortened V by 1 base and J by 11 bases, and 7 bases separated the two germline ends. Germline CDR1 reads LNHDA; CDR2 reads SQIVND (reference sequence). There are 11 residues in the CDR3. The CDR3 sequence: CASSIAGEQYF. The CDR3 bases are TGTGCCAGTAGTATAGCCGGGGAGCAGTATTTT.